The clone carrying this T cell receptor beta chain occurred a few times. Its antigen is unidentified. Time point of the sample: newly diagnosed GD, antithyroid drugs for less than 3 months. RNA isolated from PBMCs was used to make the TCR library. Diagnosing Graves' disease relied on the American Thyroid Association guidelines. This sample stems from a study of regulatory T cells in long-lasting Graves disease. The study's findings and limits: Lower TCR diversity was seen in persistent Graves' patients than in newly diagnosed ones.

The TCR beta library used iRepertoire HTBI primers with Arm-PCR amplification of CDR3. TCRdb re-analysed the multiplex PCR reads in MiXCR, keeping a single row per CDR3 protein. The sample records around 480,000 distinct CDR3 sequences, 16% being singletons. V lost 2 bases, J lost 2 bases, and 13 bases lay in between. The CDR3 spans 15 residues. The germline CDR1 and CDR2 sequences are LNHDA and SQIVND (reference sequence). These data were also filed under a second study, of T cells in Graves' hyperthyroidism and ophthalmopathy.

This clonotype was sampled from a man aged 35-49 years with Graves disease. The sample consisted of peripheral blood mononuclear cells (PBMCs), taken at new diagnosis, from a patient treated with antithyroid drugs. The V gene is TRBV19, the J gene TRBJ2-7; TRBD1 or TRBD2 may be the D gene (5 bases each). This CDR3 is CASSISGTATYEQYF. The CDR3 DNA is TGTGCCAGTAGTATAAGTGGGACGGCGACCTACGAGCAGTACTTC.